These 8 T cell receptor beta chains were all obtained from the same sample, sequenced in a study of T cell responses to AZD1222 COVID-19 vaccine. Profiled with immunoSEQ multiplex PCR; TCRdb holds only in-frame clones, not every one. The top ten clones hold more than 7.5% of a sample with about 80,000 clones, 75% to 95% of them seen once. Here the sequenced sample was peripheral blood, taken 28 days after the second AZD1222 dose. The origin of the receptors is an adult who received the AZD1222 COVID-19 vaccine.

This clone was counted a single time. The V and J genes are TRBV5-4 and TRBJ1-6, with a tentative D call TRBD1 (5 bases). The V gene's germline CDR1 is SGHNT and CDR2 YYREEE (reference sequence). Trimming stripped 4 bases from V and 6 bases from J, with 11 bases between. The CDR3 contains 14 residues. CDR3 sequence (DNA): TGTGCCAGCAGCCGCAGGGAGCCTAATTCACCCCTCCACTTT. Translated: CASSRREPNSPLHF.

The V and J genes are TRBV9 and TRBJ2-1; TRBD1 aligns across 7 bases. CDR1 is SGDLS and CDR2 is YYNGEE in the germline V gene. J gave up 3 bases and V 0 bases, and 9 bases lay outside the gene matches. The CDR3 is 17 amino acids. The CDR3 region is CASSVGPGQANYNEQFF. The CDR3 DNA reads TGTGCCAGCAGCGTAGGCCCCGGACAGGCGAACTACAATGAGCAGTTCTTC. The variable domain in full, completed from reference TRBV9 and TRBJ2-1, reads DSGVTQTPKHLITATGQRVTLRCSPRSGDLSVYWYQQSLDQGLQFLIQYYNGEERAKGNILERFSAQQFPDLHSELNLSSLELGDSALYFCASSVGPGQANYNEQFFGPGTRLTVL.

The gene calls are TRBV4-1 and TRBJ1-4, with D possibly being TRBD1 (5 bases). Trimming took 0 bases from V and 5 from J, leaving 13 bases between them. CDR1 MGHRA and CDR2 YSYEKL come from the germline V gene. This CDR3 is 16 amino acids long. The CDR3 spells CASSQDAGRLNEKLFF. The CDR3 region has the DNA TGCGCCAGCAGCCAAGACGCAGGGAGATTGAATGAAAAACTGTTTTTT.

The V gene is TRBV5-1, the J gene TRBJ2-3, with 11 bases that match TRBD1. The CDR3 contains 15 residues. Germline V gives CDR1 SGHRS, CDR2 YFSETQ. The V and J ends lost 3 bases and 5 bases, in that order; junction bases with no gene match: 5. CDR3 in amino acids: CASSSGQGAEDTQYF. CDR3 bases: TGCGCCAGCAGCTCAGGACAGGGGGCGGAAGATACGCAGTATTTT.

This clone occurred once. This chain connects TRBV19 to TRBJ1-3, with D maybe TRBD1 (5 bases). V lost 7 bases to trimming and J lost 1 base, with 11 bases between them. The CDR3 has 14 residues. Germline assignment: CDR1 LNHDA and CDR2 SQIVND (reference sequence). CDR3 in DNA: TGTGCCAGTAATAAACAGGTGTCTGGAAACACCATATATTTT. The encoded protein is CASNKQVSGNTIYF.

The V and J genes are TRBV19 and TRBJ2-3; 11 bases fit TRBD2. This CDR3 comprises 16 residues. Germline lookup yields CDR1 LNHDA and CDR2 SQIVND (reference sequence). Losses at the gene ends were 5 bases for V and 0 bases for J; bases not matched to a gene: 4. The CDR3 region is CASSLRTSGSTDTQYF. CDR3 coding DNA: TGTGCCAGTAGTTTACGGACTAGCGGGAGCACAGATACGCAGTATTTT.

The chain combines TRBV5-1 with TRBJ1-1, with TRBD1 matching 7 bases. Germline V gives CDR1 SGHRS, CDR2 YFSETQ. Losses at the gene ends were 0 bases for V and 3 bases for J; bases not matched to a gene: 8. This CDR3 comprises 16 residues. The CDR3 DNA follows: TGCGCCAGCAGCTTGGGAGGGACAGTAATCGACACTGAAGCTTTCTTT. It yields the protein CASSLGGTVIDTEAFF.

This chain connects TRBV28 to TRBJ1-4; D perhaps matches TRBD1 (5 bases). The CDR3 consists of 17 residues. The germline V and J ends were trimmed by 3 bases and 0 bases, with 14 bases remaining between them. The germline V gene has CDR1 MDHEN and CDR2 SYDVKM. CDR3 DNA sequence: TGTGCCAGCAGTTTCATAGGGGTCAGAGCAACTAATGAAAAACTGTTTTTT. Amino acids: CASSFIGVRATNEKLFF.